This T cell receptor (beta chain) was captured in a study of CD8+CD57+ T cells in acquired aplastic anemia. General study results and limits: Patients did not significantly differ from controls in CD8+ Simpson's diversity.

The CDR3 spans 14 residues. Trimming cost V 3 bases and J 5 bases, with 14 bases left between them. Germline V gene data show CDR1 as SGHTA and CDR2 as FQGNSA. Genomic DNA constituted the template upon which TCR beta VDJ and CDR3 profiling was performed. TCRdb analysed the reads with MiXCR anew, one entry per CDR3 protein. The top ten hold 35% to 50% of the sample, which has 160,000 or so distinct CDR3 sequences, over 70% seen once. Regarding this clonotype: Its antigen is unknown.

By flow cytometry, patients selected for sequencing had shown an expansion of CD8+CD57+ cells. The cohort consisted entirely of patients having severe acquired aplastic anemia. Patients had not yet gotten any therapy when their blood was taken for sampling. The chain uses TRBV7-2 and TRBJ2-7; unclear D gene. This sequence was found in a human donor with aplastic anemia. The material sequenced was sorted CD4+, CD8+, or CD8+CD57+ T cells (not recorded which) from PBMCs. The CDR3 DNA follows: TGTGCCAGCAGCTTTTGGGGTGGCAGCGACGAGCAGTACTTC. Translation gives CASSFWGGSDEQYF.